The clone carrying this TCR beta chain was counted a single time. The sample is drawn from a study of cytomegalovirus exposure and HLA in healthy donors. CDR1 and CDR2 (germline): SGHVS, FQNEAQ. The CDR3 length is 16 residues. V shed 2 bases and J shed 6 bases, with 19 bases lying between them. PCR used 60 Vbeta primers and 13 Jbeta primers. This table comes from immunoSEQ multiplex PCR, and its TCRdb copy is limited to in-frame clones, with some not included. Of approximately 200,000 clones in the sample, 79% were seen once. Sequencing was carried out using PBMCs. The receptor was derived from a woman under 40 in good health and CMV-seropositive. The chain combines TRBV7-8 with TRBJ1-1; D possibly corresponds to TRBD1 (6 bases). CDR3: CASSLRPGVSFPEAFF. CDR3 DNA sequence: TGTGCCAGCAGCTTACGGCCAGGGGTATCATTCCCTGAAGCTTTCTTT.